This T cell receptor (beta chain) was captured by sequencing in a study of shared clonotypes between healthy human individuals. In the study overall: A donor's plate count was three for CD4 naive and three for CD4 memory; CD8 naive had two and CD8 memory one. Notes on the study in general: It was anticipated that sequencing depth would influence how many clonotypes donors shared.

There were only Caucasian adults among the donors, and all lived in Nashville, Tennessee. Researchers ran the assay at a deep level. Assay used: immunoSEQ multiplex PCR; TCRdb lists only in-frame clones, some missing. The sample has 850,000 to 1,200,000 clones; roughly 80% are singletons. This clone showed up just a few times. As yet, its antigen is unknown. CDR1 MNHNS and CDR2 SASEGT come from the germline V gene. This CDR3 comprises 14 residues. V lost 8 bases, J lost 2 bases, and 13 bases lay in between. Sequencing was carried out using memory CD4+ T cells sorted from blood. Subset indicated: CD45RA-negative fraction. This sequence joins TRBV6-1 and TRBJ1-5, with unresolved D. The TCR sequence derives from a young man in good health. The CDR3 region has the DNA TGTGCCAGCCTGAGGCAGGCCCGCAATCAGCCCCAGCATTTT. It is translated as CASLRQARNQPQHF.